The rows below give T cell receptor beta chains drawn from one sample of a study of T cells after yellow fever vaccination. TCRdb processed the 5' RACE reads anew with MiXCR; each CDR3 protein has one entry. The sample holds roughly 120,000 distinct CDR3 sequences, more than 6% seen once. The starting material was CD4+ T cells sorted from PBMCs, obtained less than 11 days after the first yellow fever vaccination. These receptors were collected from a man aged 18 to 35 who received the YFV17D yellow fever vaccine. Each CDR3 is given with its conserved first and last residue. A D gene is named only where the DNA matches it firmly. Where a row states a size, it is once, few, many or the class of an expanded clone; other rows omit it.

>few|.|TRBV3-1|TRBJ1-1|20
TGTGCCACCTGCCAAGATTTACTGGACAAAGGGATAGGAGGGAACACTGAAGCTTTCTTT
CATCQDLLDKGIGGNTEAFF
>many|.|TRBV27|TRBJ2-3|15
TGTGCCAGCAGTTTACCCGGGGGCGGGGCAGATACGCAGTATTTT
CASSLPGGGADTQYF
>.|TRBD1|TRBV24-1|TRBJ2-1|15
TGTTCCACCATGTCCTTGACAGGGCGTTACAATGAGCAGTTCTTC
CSTMSLTGRYNEQFF
>many|TRBD1|TRBV10-1|TRBJ1-1|20
TGCGCCAGCAGAGAATATCTCCCGGGACAGGGGGATAACAAGAACACTGAAGCTTTCTTT
CASREYLPGQGDNKNTEAFF
>many|TRBD1|TRBV7-3|TRBJ2-3|15
TGTGCCAGCAGCTTAACGGCCAGGGGGTCAGATACGCAGTATTTT
CASSLTARGSDTQYF
>many|TRBD1|TRBV5-4|TRBJ1-6|15
TGTGCCAGCAGCCTGACAGGGGCTCTTCTGTCACCCCTCCACTTT
CASSLTGALLSPLHF
>few|.|TRBV6-5|TRBJ1-6|15
TGTGCCAGCAGCCGGGACGGAGCTCGACCTTCACCCCTCCACTTT
CASSRDGARPSPLHF
>.|.|TRBV10-3|TRBJ2-3|15
TGTGCCATCAGTCTCCAGGGGGGGGCCACAGATACGCAGTATTTT
CAISLQGGATDTQYF
>many|.|TRBV7-7|TRBJ2-2|13
TGTGCTAGCAGCGAGGTCCCCCCCGGGGAGCTGTTTTTT
CASSEVPPGELFF
>many|TRBD1|TRBV7-9|TRBJ1-6|17
TGTGCCAGCAGCTTAGCCGCGGGACAGTGGTCTAATTCACCCCTCCACTTT
CASSLAAGQWSNSPLHF
>many|TRBD1|TRBV5-1|TRBJ2-6|17
TGCGCCAGCGTCCCGGGACAGGGGGTAGGTGGGGCCAACGTCCTGACTTTC
CASVPGQGVGGANVLTF
>many|.|TRBV28|TRBJ2-3|13
TGTGCCAGCAGTTGGACTAGCACAGATACGCAGTATTTT
CASSWTSTDTQYF
>few|.|TRBV5-5|TRBJ2-7|14
TGTGCCAGCAGCTTGTTCGGGCAGACCTACGAGCAGTACTTC
CASSLFGQTYEQYF
>few|.|TRBV6-5|TRBJ2-7|15
TGTGCCAGCAGTTACGCGAGTGGTCGTGCCTACGAGCAGTACTTC
CASSYASGRAYEQYF
>.|.|TRBV4-3|TRBJ2-3|16
TGCGCCAGCAGCCCCGGGAATAGGGGCCTCACAGATAAGCAGTATTTT
CASSPGNRGLTDKQYF
>few|.|TRBV7-8|TRBJ2-5|14
TGTGCCAGCAGCGCGCTCGGGGAACAAGAGACCCAGTACTTC
CASSALGEQETQYF
>many|.|TRBV20-1|TRBJ2-3|14
TGCAGTGCTAGAGATGGCCGGGGCACAGATACGCAGTATTTT
CSARDGRGTDTQYF
>many|.|TRBV20-1|TRBJ2-4|17
TGCAGTGCTAGAGGCAGGCCTGAGGAACTAGCCAAAAACATTCAGTACTTC
CSARGRPEELAKNIQYF
>many|.|TRBV6-6|TRBJ2-7|12
TGTGCCAGCAGCCTCGCTGGTCAGGGGTTATCCTTC
CASSLAGQGLSF
>many|.|TRBV24-1|TRBJ2-1|15
TGTGCCACCAGTGATTCCCCGAGCAGAGCAAATGAGCAGTTCTTC
CATSDSPSRANEQFF
>many|TRBD1|TRBV12-3/TRBV12-4|TRBJ1-2|14
TGTGCCAGCAGTTTCCGGGACAGGGTTAATGTCTACACCTTC
CASSFRDRVNVYTF
>many|.|TRBV15|TRBJ1-5|16
TGTGCCACCAGCCGAAGGATGGGGGGCGCTTGGCAGCCCCAGCATTTT
CATSRRMGGAWQPQHF
>many|TRBD1|TRBV12-3/TRBV12-4|TRBJ2-3|15
TGTGCCAGCAGACGGACAGGGGGCGCCTTAGATACGCAGTATTTT
CASRRTGGALDTQYF
>many|TRBD2|TRBV7-3|TRBJ2-3|12
TGTGCCAGCAGCCGGGCGGGGGACGCGCAGTATTTT
CASSRAGDAQYF